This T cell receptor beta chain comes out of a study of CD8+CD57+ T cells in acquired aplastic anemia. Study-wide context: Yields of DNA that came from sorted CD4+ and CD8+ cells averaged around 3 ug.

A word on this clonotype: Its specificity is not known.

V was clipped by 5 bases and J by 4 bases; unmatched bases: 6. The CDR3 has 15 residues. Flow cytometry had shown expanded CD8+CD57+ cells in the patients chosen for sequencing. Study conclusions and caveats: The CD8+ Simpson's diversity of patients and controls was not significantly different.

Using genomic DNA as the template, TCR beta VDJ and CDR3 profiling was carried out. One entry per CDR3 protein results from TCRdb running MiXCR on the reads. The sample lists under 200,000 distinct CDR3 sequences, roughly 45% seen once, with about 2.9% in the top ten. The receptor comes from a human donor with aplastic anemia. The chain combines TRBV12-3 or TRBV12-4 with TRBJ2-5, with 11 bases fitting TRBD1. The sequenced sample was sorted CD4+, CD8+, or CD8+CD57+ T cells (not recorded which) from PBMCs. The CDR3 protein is CASSGGQGEGETQYF. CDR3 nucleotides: TGTGCCAGCAGTGGGGGACAGGGGGAAGGAGAGACCCAGTACTTC.